This TCR beta chain was sequenced for a study of beta chain features in type 1 diabetes (dated by TCRdb to between 2017 and 2018). Regarding the study in general: Mean age, gender distribution, total cell number and subset yield did not differ between patients and healthy donors. A total of approximately 99,000,000 sorted cells were examined across all samples, and RNA yield correlated strongly with the number of cells per subset. In the study, recently diagnosed type 1 diabetes patients and matched healthy donors were compared on the TCRB repertoires of their sorted circulating CD4+ T cell subsets. Regulatory and stem cell-like memory subsets were obtained from only 8 patients and about 8 healthy donors, while naive and central memory subsets were obtained from all 30 or so donors.

Overall study outcomes, separate from this receptor: Because cDNA rather than genomic DNA was sequenced, highly expressing activated cells could have been over-represented, although no difference in activation and CD3 levels was found between groups. PCR may preferentially amplify shorter templates, but because patient and control samples were amplified and corrected together, any resulting skew would affect both groups equally. Type 1 diabetes patients showed a moderate but significant shortening of TCRB CDR3 length in all four CD4+ subsets. Naive, central memory and regulatory TCRB repertoires appeared to be more similar among patients than among healthy donors. Patients with type 1 diabetes made fewer insertions and deleted more nucleotides at VDJ recombination sites, implying thymic rearrangement abnormalities. Because the HLA sub-analyses included only small numbers of individuals, any influence of HLA type on TCRB rearrangement was left unresolved.

On this clone: Its specific antigen is unknown. Nothing much larger sits one base from this clone, and base qualities are not available.

Reading the germline V gene gives CDR1 MNHEY and CDR2 SVGAGI. From its cysteine to its phenylalanine, the CDR3 spans 14 amino acids. Only the CDR3 region is kept as DNA, spanning 42 bases read in frame from base 1. V is trimmed back by 6 bases and J by 0 bases, and the junction contains 2 bases that no gene match accounts for. From each donor, a single peripheral blood sample of roughly 0.11 L on average was drawn into heparinised tubes. Using a panel that included CD45RO, CCR7, CD25, CD127, CD95 and CD27, naive, central memory, regulatory and stem cell-like memory CD4+ T cells were sorted on a BD FACSAria II. All sorted populations exceeded 95% purity. PBMCs were separated immediately by Lymphoprep density gradient centrifugation and were stained directly, without being cultured. To minimize batch effects, samples were stained and sorted in pairs, one healthy donor with one patient per experiment.

All of the isolated RNA was reverse transcribed with the High Capacity cDNA Reverse Transcription Kit, so expressed TCRB transcripts were sequenced. For stem cell-like memory T cell samples, survey-depth immunoSEQ sequencing was used, averaging about 1.01 million total reads per sample. After sorted cells were lysed in RLT buffer, RNA was extracted with DNase-treated RNeasy Micro or Mini kits, with the choice depending on cell number. Each cell subset was processed separately to prevent cross-contamination, with patient and healthy donor samples processed together. TCRB sequences were amplified from cDNA with the immunoSEQ multiplex PCR, producing 87-bp fragments spanning the CDR3 region. Amplicons were sequenced on the Illumina HiSeq platform. Concerning the study's data processing: PCR bias was corrected computationally using synthetic template baselines, and reads within Hamming distance 2 were collapsed, with unmergeable singletons discarded. Reads were aligned against IMGT so that V, D and J genes, CDR3 length and insertions or deletions at six rearrangement sites could be assigned. Within each subset, clonotype counts were normalized to sorted cell number, after which true diversity and Gini coefficients were computed with the tcR R package. Repertoire sharing was quantified using the overlap coefficient calculated on TCRB nucleotide sequences. TCRdb stores this immuneACCESS table with in-frame sequences only. Part of the clones is absent; in the studies checked, under half of the shortfall reflects unresolved V genes, and no reason is known for the rest. The D gene and trimming were derived from the DNA, and the V and J assignments and clone size from that table. For this sample the table gives about 110,000 clones, of which almost 40% were detected only once. Of the sample, less than 0.08% is held by the ten largest clones.

Recombination joined TRBV6-5 with TRBJ2-7; 10 bases in between match TRBD1. Sequencing used stem cell memory CD4+ T cells from blood. The intended sense of this specimen's cell subset or site label: stem cell-like memory CD4+ T cells. This TCR was recovered from a woman in her late teens or twenties in good health. The nucleotide sequence reads as follows: TGTGCCAGCAGGCGGACAGGGGGCTCCTACGAGCAGTACTTC. It encodes CASRRTGGSYEQYF.